The clone carrying this TCR beta chain was counted between two and nine times. Trimming cost V 7 bases and J 3 bases, with 9 bases left between them. CDR1 and CDR2 from the germline V gene are SQVTM and ANQGSEA. The CDR3 covers 12 residues. Indicated time point: newly diagnosed GD, antithyroid drugs for less than 3 months. Scientists built the TCR library using RNA that was extracted from PBMCs. CDR3-region Arm-PCR and iRepertoire HTBI primers produced the TCR beta libraries. TCRdb reprocessed the multiplex PCR reads with MiXCR, giving one entry per CDR3 protein. The repertoire has about 560,000 distinct CDR3 sequences, approximately 16% of them found once; the top ten carry approximately 12%. The sample comes from a study of regulatory T cells in long-lasting Graves disease. About the study: Under 3 months of antithyroid drugs had been taken by newly diagnosed Graves' patients.

These records were also assigned to another study, of T cells in Graves' hyperthyroidism and ophthalmopathy.

The sequence came from a man aged 18 to 29 with Graves disease. The genes are TRBV29-1 and TRBJ1-4; TRBD1 is a possible D gene (6 bases). The source was peripheral blood mononuclear cells (PBMCs), collected at new diagnosis, from a patient treated with antithyroid drugs. In DNA, the CDR3 is TGCAGCGGGACAGCCGCTAATGAAAAACTGTTTTTT. Protein: CSGTAANEKLFF. Looking up the rest from reference TRBV29-1 and TRBJ1-4 gives the full variable domain: SAVISQKPSRDICQRGTSLTIQCQVDSQVTMMFWYRQQPGQSLTLIATANQGSEATYESGFVIDKFPISRPNLTFSTLTVSNMSPEDSSIYLCSGTAANEKLFFGSGTQLSVL.